This is a list of T cell receptor beta chains from one sample in a study of control samples from healthy donors and cancer patients. The repertoire was sequenced with immunoSEQ multiplex PCR; TCRdb's copy has only in-frame clones and lacks some. The table lists tens of thousands of clones, approximately 84% of them singletons, with approximately 38% in the top ten. Specimen: PBMCs. The receptors stem from a man between 65 and 80 years old with lung cancer. The CDR3 runs from the conserved cysteine through the conserved F or W. The size field is filled for only some rows; it gives once, few, many or a size class.

abundance	v_gene	j_gene	CDR3aa
few	TRBV7-9	TRBJ1-4	CASSSPQGFTNEKLFF
-	TRBV7-6	TRBJ1-4	CASSPARGKGEKLFF
-	TRBV7-9	TRBJ2-7	CASSRTGGSSYEQYF
-	TRBV7-9	TRBJ1-3	CASSRRDRGTGNTIYF
-	TRBV30	TRBJ1-2	CAWGKPRGGYGYTF
-	TRBV5-4	TRBJ2-7	CASSEGPQGLYEQYF
-	TRBV4-1	TRBJ1-2	CASSQGGVPFYGYTF
-	TRBV7-8	TRBJ1-6	CASRHEGGQSPLHF
-	TRBV29-1	TRBJ1-1	CSATGSSEAFF
-	TRBV5-1	TRBJ2-2	CASSLGGATGELFF
once	TRBV9	TRBJ1-6	CASSVSPWGDSPLHF
-	TRBV5-1	TRBJ2-1	CASRPGDDNEQFF
-	TRBV11-2	TRBJ1-1	CASSPISVWSGDAFF
-	TRBV11-3	TRBJ2-2	CASSLVGPPGELFF
-	TRBV6-5	TRBJ1-1	CASTFAGATNTEAFF
-	TRBV24-1	TRBJ2-3	CATSDPGRGSTDTQYF
-	TRBV2	TRBJ1-3	CASEIGLSSGNTIYF
-	TRBV7-9	TRBJ2-7	CATGQGRYEQYF
-	TRBV27	TRBJ1-2	CASSLLTGFGGYTF
-	TRBV28	TRBJ1-1	CASTRERTGMNTEAFF